The 15 T cell receptor beta chains below all came from one sample that was sequenced in a study of blood T cell repertoires in COVID-19. The table came from immunoSEQ multiplex PCR; TCRdb's copy has only in-frame clones and leaves some out. The data show approximately 100,000 clones, 86% seen once. Sequences were obtained from PBMCs or T cells enriched from blood (not recorded which). The receptors come from a woman between 45 and 60 years old who had recovered from COVID-19.

The gene calls are TRBV5-1 and TRBJ2-1, with 8 bases lining up with TRBD1. Trimming removed 4 bases from V and 5 bases from J; junction bases left unmatched: 11. The CDR3 contains 16 residues. Germline CDR1 is SGHRS and CDR2 is YFSETQ. The CDR3 region has the DNA TGCGCCAGCAGCGGAACTGGACAGGGCCGAAACAATGAGCAGTTCTTC. It specifies CASSGTGQGRNNEQFF. The variable domain in full, with the rest retrieved from reference TRBV5-1 and TRBJ2-1, is KAGVTQTPRYLIKTRGQQVTLSCSPISGHRSVSWYQQTPGQGLQFLFEYFSETQRNKGNFPGRFSGRQFSNSRSEMNVSTLELGDSALYLCASSGTGQGRNNEQFFGPGTRLTVL.

This clone was observed once. This chain joins TRBV7-9 and TRBJ1-6; TRBD1 is a possible D gene (6 bases). Per the germline V gene, CDR1 is SEHNR and CDR2 is FQNEAQ (reference sequence). V lost 4 bases, J lost 0 bases, and 13 bases lay in between. CDR3 length: 17 residues. CDR3 sequence: CASSSPQGSSYNSPLHF. The CDR3 region has the DNA TGTGCCAGCAGCTCGCCACAGGGAAGCTCCTATAATTCACCCCTCCACTTT.

The genes are TRBV28 and TRBJ1-2, with D possibly TRBD1 on 5 matching bases. The CDR3 contains 14 residues. The germline V and J ends were trimmed by 5 bases and 2 bases, with 12 bases remaining between them. The germline V gene has CDR1 MDHEN and CDR2 SYDVKM. CDR3 loop: CASSPGPQNYGYTF. In DNA form, the CDR3 reads TGTGCCAGCAGTCCAGGGCCCCAAAACTATGGCTACACCTTC.

This chain uses TRBV29-1 with TRBJ1-1, with a possible D match to TRBD1 (6 bases). Germline CDR1 SQVTM, CDR2 ANQGSEA. Trimming removed 0 bases from V and 5 bases from J, with 19 bases in between. The CDR3 spans 16 residues. The CDR3 here is CSVEDLGAGGGTEAFF. Here the CDR3 DNA reads TGCAGCGTTGAAGATCTGGGGGCCGGCGGCGGGACTGAAGCTTTCTTT.

This clone was seen more than once but under ten times. This chain uses TRBV5-1 with TRBJ2-5, with 11 bases matching TRBD2. The CDR3 sequence is 16 residues long. The germline V gene encodes CDR1 SGHRS and CDR2 YFSETQ. J lost 5 bases, V lost 0 bases, and 6 bases had no gene match. In DNA, the CDR3 is TGCGCCAGCAGCTTGGAGGCTAGCGGGGGGTATGAGACCCAGTACTTC. Amino acid sequence: CASSLEASGGYETQYF.

The chain has TRBV5-5 and TRBJ2-2; D is ambiguous. Looked up from germline, CDR1 is SGHKS and CDR2 is YYEKEE (reference sequence). V lost 5 bases to trimming and J lost 4 bases, with 15 bases between them. The CDR3 contains 15 residues. In DNA, the CDR3 is TGTGCCAGCAGGAGGATCATAGACCCCACCGGGGAGCTGTTTTTT. This sequence encodes CASRRIIDPTGELFF.

V gene TRBV6-5 combines with J gene TRBJ2-2; 8 bases align to TRBD1. Germline V CDR1 and CDR2: MNHEY, SVGAGI. This CDR3 has 13 residues. V shed 6 bases and J 7 bases; nucleotides not matched to a gene: 4. The CDR3 DNA follows: TGTGCCAGCAGAAAAGACAGGGGCGGGGAGCTGTTTTTT. It is translated as CASRKDRGGELFF.

This chain connects TRBV6-4 to TRBJ1-1; D call uncertain. The CDR3 consists of 12 residues. Germline V gene lookup returns CDR1 MRHNA and CDR2 SNTAGT. The ends were cut back, 4 bases at V and 4 bases at J, with 7 bases in the middle. In DNA, the CDR3 is TGTGCCAGCAGTGGGCAGCGCACTGAAGCTTTCTTT. Translation: CASSGQRTEAFF.

The chain employs TRBV11-2 and TRBJ1-3, with a weak D call TRBD1 (5 bases). The germline gives CDR1 SGHAT, CDR2 FQNNGV. The CDR3 extends over 14 amino acids. The ends were cut back, 1 base at V and 6 bases at J, with 10 bases in the middle. CDR3 in DNA: TGTGCCAGCAGCTTAGCCAGGGAGGAAAACACCATATATTTT. It encodes CASSLAREENTIYF.

The genes are TRBV5-6 and TRBJ2-7; TRBD2 agrees at 9 bases. J was trimmed by 9 bases and V by 4 bases; bases with no gene match: 20. Germline assignment: CDR1 SGHDT and CDR2 YYEEEE. The CDR3 runs to 17 residues. DNA for the CDR3: TGTGCCAGCAGCCTTCGGGGCCTAGCGGGACCCTCCTTCGGGCAGTACTTC. Translation gives CASSLRGLAGPSFGQYF.

This chain uses TRBV7-9 with TRBJ1-1; possible D gene TRBD1, 5 bases. Per the germline V gene, CDR1 is SEHNR and CDR2 is FQNEAQ (reference sequence). Deletions cut 2 bases from V and 6 bases from J, with 13 bases between. This CDR3 is 14 amino acids long. Here the CDR3 DNA reads TGTGCCAGCAGCTTACAGGGAGGACACCCTGAAGCTTTCTTT. It yields the protein CASSLQGGHPEAFF.

V and J are TRBV6-2 or TRBV6-3 and TRBJ2-2, with TRBD2 identical over 15 bases. Germline V gene sequence: CDR1 MNHEY, CDR2 SVGEGT. This CDR3 is built from 23 residues. V gave up 6 bases and J gave up 1 base; unmatched junction bases: 21. CDR3: CASSLRRRGLAGGSIVNTGELFF. CDR3 sequence (DNA): TGTGCCAGCAGCCTCCGACGGCGGGGACTAGCGGGGGGAAGTATTGTGAACACCGGGGAGCTGTTTTTT.

The chain carries TRBV19 and TRBJ2-3, with D tentatively TRBD2 (5 bases). The CDR3 extends over 16 amino acids. V was pared by 6 bases and J by 2 bases, with 18 bases between. Germline-derived CDR1 and CDR2 are LNHDA and SQIVND (reference sequence). CDR3 loop: CASRKYSDKLTDTQYF. As DNA, the CDR3 is TGTGCCAGTAGAAAATATAGCGACAAACTCACAGATACGCAGTATTTT.

The chain has TRBV30 and TRBJ1-1; D unclear. This CDR3 comprises 14 residues. V was cut by 3 bases and J by 1 base, with 12 bases left in between. CDR1 is GTSNPN, CDR2 SVGIG, per germline (reference sequence). CDR3 in amino acids: CAWSILRGNTEAFF. CDR3 coding DNA: TGTGCCTGGAGCATCCTCCGGGGGAACACTGAAGCTTTCTTT.

The chain employs TRBV6-1 and TRBJ1-6; TRBD1 agrees at 7 bases. CDR1 and CDR2 from the germline V gene are MNHNS and SASEGT. The CDR3 totals 14 residues. V shed 8 bases, J shed 10 bases, and the junction held 11 bases outside the gene matches. CDR3 residues: CASLLDRVGSPLHF. The CDR3 nucleotides are TGTGCCAGCCTACTAGACAGGGTCGGGTCACCCCTCCACTTT.